This T cell receptor beta chain was captured by sequencing in a study of blood T cell repertoires in COVID-19. Overall study context: COVID-19 samples from acute and convalescent phases originated in the United States, Italy and Spain. Nucleic acid was either cDNA or gDNA, and it came from T cells, B-cell-depleted T cells, or PBMCs.

Study processing details: Reference gene primer amplification yielded estimated nucleated cell counts. The protocol was immunoSEQ multiplex PCR, while the TCRdb copy is restricted to in-frame clones and leaves out a portion. The DNA was the basis for D and trimming; V, J and clone size are from that table. Among about 89,000 clones listed, approximately 89% were seen once. The sequencing sample was made of peripheral blood. This receptor was obtained from a human donor with active COVID-19. The donor label of this sample is uncertain.

Written as DNA, the CDR3 is TGTGCCAGCAGCGCCGCGACTAGCGGATTCACAGATACGCAGTATTTT. Protein product: CASSAATSGFTDTQYF. This chain links TRBV9 with TRBJ2-3; TRBD2 aligns across 9 bases. Germline CDR1 SGDLS, CDR2 YYNGEE. This CDR3 is 16 amino acids long. V lost 3 bases and J lost 2; bases outside the gene matches: 7.